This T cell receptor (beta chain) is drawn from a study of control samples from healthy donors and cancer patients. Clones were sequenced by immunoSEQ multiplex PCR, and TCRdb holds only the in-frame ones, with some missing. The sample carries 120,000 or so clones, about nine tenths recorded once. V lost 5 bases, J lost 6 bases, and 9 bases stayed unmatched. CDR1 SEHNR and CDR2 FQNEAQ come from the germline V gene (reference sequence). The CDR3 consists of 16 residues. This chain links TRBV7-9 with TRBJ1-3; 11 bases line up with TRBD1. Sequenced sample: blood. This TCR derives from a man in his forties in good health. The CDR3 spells CASSPGTGGRENTIYF. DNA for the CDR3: TGTGCCAGCAGCCCTGGGACAGGGGGTAGAGAAAACACCATATATTTT.